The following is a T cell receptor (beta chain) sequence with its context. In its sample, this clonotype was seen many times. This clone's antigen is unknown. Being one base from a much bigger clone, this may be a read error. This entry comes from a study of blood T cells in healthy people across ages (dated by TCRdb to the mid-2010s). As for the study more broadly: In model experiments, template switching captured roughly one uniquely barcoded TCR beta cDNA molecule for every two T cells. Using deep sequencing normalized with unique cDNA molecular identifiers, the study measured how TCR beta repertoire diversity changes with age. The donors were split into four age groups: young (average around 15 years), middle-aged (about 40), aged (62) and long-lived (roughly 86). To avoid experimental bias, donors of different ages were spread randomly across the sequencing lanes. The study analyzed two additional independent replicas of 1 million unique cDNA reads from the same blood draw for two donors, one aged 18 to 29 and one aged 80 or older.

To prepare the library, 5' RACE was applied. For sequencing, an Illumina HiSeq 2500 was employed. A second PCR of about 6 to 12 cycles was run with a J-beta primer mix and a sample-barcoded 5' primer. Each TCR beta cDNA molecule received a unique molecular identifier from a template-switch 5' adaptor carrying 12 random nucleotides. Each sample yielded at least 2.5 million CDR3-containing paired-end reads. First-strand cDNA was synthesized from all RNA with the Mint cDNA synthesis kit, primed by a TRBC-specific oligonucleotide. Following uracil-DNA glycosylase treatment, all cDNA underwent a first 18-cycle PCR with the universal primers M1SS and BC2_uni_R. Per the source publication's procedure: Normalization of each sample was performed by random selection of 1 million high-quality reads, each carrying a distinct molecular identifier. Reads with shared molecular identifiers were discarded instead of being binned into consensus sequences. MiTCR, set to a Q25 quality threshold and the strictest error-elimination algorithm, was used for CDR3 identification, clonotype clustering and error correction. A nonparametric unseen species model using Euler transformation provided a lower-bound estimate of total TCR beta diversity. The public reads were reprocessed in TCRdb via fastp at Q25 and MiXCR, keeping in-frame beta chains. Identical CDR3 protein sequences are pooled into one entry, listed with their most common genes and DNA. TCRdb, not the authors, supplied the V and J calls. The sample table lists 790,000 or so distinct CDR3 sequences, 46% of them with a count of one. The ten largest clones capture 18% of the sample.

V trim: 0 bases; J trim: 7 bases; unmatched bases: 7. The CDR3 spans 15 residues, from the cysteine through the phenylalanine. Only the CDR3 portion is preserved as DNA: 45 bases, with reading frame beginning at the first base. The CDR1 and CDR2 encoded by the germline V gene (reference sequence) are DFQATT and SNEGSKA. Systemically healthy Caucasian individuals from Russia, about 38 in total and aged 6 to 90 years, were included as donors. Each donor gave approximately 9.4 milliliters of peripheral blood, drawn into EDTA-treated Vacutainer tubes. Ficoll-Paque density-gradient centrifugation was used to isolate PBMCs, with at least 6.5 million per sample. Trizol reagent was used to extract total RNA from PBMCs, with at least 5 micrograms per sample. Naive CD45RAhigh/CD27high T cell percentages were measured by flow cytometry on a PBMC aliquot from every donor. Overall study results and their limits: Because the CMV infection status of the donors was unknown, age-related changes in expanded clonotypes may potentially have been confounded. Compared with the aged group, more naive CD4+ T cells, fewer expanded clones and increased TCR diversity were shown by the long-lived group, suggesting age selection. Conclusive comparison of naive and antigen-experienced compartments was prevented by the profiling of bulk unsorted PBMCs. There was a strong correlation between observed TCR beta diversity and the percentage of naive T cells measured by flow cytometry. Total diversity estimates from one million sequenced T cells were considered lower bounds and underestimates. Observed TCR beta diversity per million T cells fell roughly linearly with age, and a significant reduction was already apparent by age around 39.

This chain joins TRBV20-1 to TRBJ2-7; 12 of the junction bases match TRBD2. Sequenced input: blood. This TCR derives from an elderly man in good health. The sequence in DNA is TGCAGTGCTAGAGATCCGGGACTAGCGGGTTGGGAGCAGTACTTC. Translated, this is CSARDPGLAGWEQYF.